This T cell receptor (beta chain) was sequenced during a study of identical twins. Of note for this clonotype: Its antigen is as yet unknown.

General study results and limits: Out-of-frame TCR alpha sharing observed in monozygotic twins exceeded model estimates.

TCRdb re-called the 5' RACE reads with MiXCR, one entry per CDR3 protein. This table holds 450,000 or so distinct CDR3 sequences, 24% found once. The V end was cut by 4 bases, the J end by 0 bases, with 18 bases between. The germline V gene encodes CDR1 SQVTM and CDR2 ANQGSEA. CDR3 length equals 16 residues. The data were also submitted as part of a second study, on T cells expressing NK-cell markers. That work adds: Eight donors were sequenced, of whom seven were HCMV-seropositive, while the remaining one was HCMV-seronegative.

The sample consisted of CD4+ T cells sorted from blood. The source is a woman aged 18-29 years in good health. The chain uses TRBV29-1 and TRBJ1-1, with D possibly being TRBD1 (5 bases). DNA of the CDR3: TGCAGCGTTGTACCCCAGGGTAGAATGGTGAACACTGAAGCTTTCTTT. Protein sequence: CSVVPQGRMVNTEAFF.